This T cell receptor (beta chain) was identified during a study of early T cells in non-severe SARS-CoV-2 infection. Study details: Bulk RNA taken from unsorted whole blood was sequenced, leaving chains unpaired.

Of note for this clonotype: Its specificity is not known.

The V gene lost 1 base and the J gene lost 3 bases, with 3 bases spanning the gap. Germline V gene lookup returns CDR1 SQVTM and CDR2 ANQGSEA. The length of the CDR3 is 11 residues. Whole-study results and caveats: Using VDJdb, the matching emphasized anti-spike CD8 responses while missing private and CD4 specificities.

Attachment of unique molecular identifiers to individual cDNA molecules was performed. TCRdb re-derived calls from the 5' RACE reads in MiXCR, one entry per CDR3 protein. The sample shows 70,000 to 75,000 distinct CDR3 sequences, around 12% of them seen only once. Sequenced sample: whole blood. The TCR was taken from an adult who was a healthcare worker with PCR-confirmed SARS-CoV-2 infection or an uninfected control (not recorded which). V usage is TRBV29-1 and J usage is TRBJ1-1; D not resolved. CDR3 sequence reads: CSVEGDTEAFF. CDR3 nucleotide sequence: TGCAGCGTTGAAGGGGACACTGAAGCTTTCTTT.